This T cell receptor (beta chain) was sequenced in a study of blood T cell repertoires in COVID-19. Study summary: Italy, Spain and the United States were the sources of the convalescent and acute COVID-19 samples. T cells, B-cell-depleted T cells, or PBMCs provided the cDNA or gDNA that served as material.

Per the study methods: Estimated nucleated cell counts came from reference gene primer amplification. Sequencing used immunoSEQ multiplex PCR; TCRdb keeps in-frame clones, though not all of them. The V and J calls and clone size are taken from that table; D and trimming were inferred from the DNA. The sample holds 200,000 to 250,000 clones, about nine tenths seen once. J gave up 3 bases and V 5 bases, and 13 bases lay outside the gene matches. The CDR3 length is 17 residues. CDR1 is LNHDA and CDR2 is SQIVND in the germline V gene (reference sequence). The receptor was derived from a man between 65 and 85 years old with acute or convalescent COVID-19. The rearrangement joins TRBV19 to TRBJ1-5; 7 nucleotides line up with TRBD1. Sample: peripheral blood. The CDR3 region is CASSVRQGWRTNQPQHF. The CDR3 region has the DNA TGTGCCAGTAGTGTCCGACAGGGATGGAGAACCAATCAGCCCCAGCATTTT.